This T cell receptor (beta chain) was sequenced in a study of cytomegalovirus exposure and HLA in healthy donors. Findings of the study overall: An analysis done earlier found most TCR beta V segments productive about 87% or about 30% of the time. Among TCR beta chains of equal frequency, HLA-associated ones were more clonally expanded in a later analysis. Roughly uniform depth of sequencing across donors was assumed in presence/absence analyses.

Amplification used 60 Vbeta primers and 13 Jbeta primers. The method was immunoSEQ multiplex PCR; TCRdb's version includes in-frame clones alone and lacks a portion of them. The sample includes roughly 180,000 clones, 70% to 90% of them seen just once. Germline V gives CDR1 SQVTM, CDR2 ANQGSEA. The CDR3 covers 19 residues. The germline V and J ends were trimmed by 6 bases and 1 base, with 30 bases remaining between them. Concerning this clone itself: Its antigen is unidentified.

Sequencing was performed on PBMCs. The chain is built from TRBV29-1 and TRBJ1-2; TRBD1 is a possible D gene (6 bases). This receptor was identified in a man aged 18 to 35 in good health and CMV-seropositive. The CDR3 spells CSVAPRPGGAGQLNYGYTF. The CDR3 bases are TGCAGCGTAGCCCCCCGTCCGGGGGGGGCCGGACAACTTAACTATGGCTACACCTTC.